The clone carrying this T cell receptor (beta chain) was observed a handful of times. What it recognizes is unknown. These data belong to a study of T cells in Graves' hyperthyroidism and ophthalmopathy. Study observations and caveats: Ophthalmopathy, as predicted by the model, came a median approximately 5.9 months after the prediction.

Hyperthyroidism of Graves' type that showed no ophthalmopathy progression within 18 months was stable. Each patient was aged 18 to 65 and had newly diagnosed hyperthyroidism of under 2 months' duration. Uncontrolled infection, other autoimmune disease, pregnancy or lactation excluded patients. TCR beta CDR3 regions were amplified from RNA. The study used the HTBI primer set for a first-round RT-PCR of the TCR CDR3. TCRdb reanalysed the multiplex PCR reads using MiXCR and keeps one entry per CDR3 protein. The data hold about 520,000 distinct CDR3 sequences, with 20% to 25% observed a single time. The sequenced sample was blood. The receptor was isolated from a man in his late teens or twenties with Graves' hyperthyroidism.

CDR3 sequence: CAISGGMVTGELFF. CDR3 in DNA: TGTGCCATCAGCGGGGGGATGGTCACCGGGGAGCTGTTTTTT. The chain uses TRBV2 and TRBJ2-2; 9 bases are a match to TRBD2. The CDR3 covers 14 residues. Germline V gene data show CDR1 as SNHLY and CDR2 as FYNNEI. The V gene end was trimmed by 10 bases and the J gene end by 4 bases; junction bases not matched to a gene: 7.